The 5 T cell receptor beta chains reported below all come from one sample, sequenced in a study of blood T cell repertoires in COVID-19. TCRdb keeps only in-frame clones here, not all; method: immunoSEQ multiplex PCR. The sample gives approximately 210,000 clones, more than 70% of which show up once; under 4.5% is in the top ten. The sequencing sample was made of PBMCs or T cells enriched from blood (not recorded which). The source is a man aged 30 to 45 with acute COVID-19.

This clone was recorded once. The chain recombines TRBV2 with TRBJ1-1; 8 bases map to TRBD1. V lost 5 bases, J lost 8 bases, and 7 bases stayed unmatched. Germline CDR1 SNHLY, CDR2 FYNNEI. The length of the CDR3 is 13 residues. The CDR3 region is CASSLKGTGEAFF. For the CDR3, the DNA is TGTGCCAGCAGTCTAAAGGGGACAGGCGAAGCTTTCTTT.

The chain carries TRBV2 and TRBJ2-5; 9 nucleotides agree with TRBD2. The CDR3 is made up of 16 amino acids. Germline-derived CDR1 and CDR2 are SNHLY and FYNNEI. J gave up 0 bases and V 6 bases, and 8 bases lay outside the gene matches. CDR3 bases: TGTGCCAGCAGCAATGGACTAGCGAAGTACCAAGAGACCCAGTACTTC. It translates to CASSNGLAKYQETQYF. Full variable domain (missing parts from reference TRBV2 and TRBJ2-5): EPEVTQTPSHQVTQMGQEVILRCVPISNHLYFYWYRQILGQKVEFLVSFYNNEISEKSEIFDDQFSVERPDGSNFTLKIRSTKLEDSAMYFCASSNGLAKYQETQYFGPGTRLLVL.

The chain employs TRBV7-9 and TRBJ2-3, with 9 bases lining up with TRBD2. This CDR3 comprises 18 residues. The germline V gene encodes CDR1 SEHNR and CDR2 FQNEAQ (reference sequence). V lost 6 bases to trimming and J lost 4 bases; unmatched junction nucleotides: 17. The chain's CDR3 is CASSSLFRGGAQPDTQYF. In DNA, the CDR3 is TGTGCCAGCAGTTCTCTCTTCCGCGGGGGGGCCCAACCAGATACGCAGTATTTT.

This clone occurred a few times. This chain uses TRBV6-4 with TRBJ2-3; 14 bases are a match to TRBD2. CDR3 length: 20 amino acids. Germline values: CDR1 MRHNA, CDR2 SNTAGT. Germline trimming cut 0 bases from V and 5 bases from J; bases unmatched to any gene: 13. In nucleotides, the CDR3 is TGTGCCAGCAGTGACTCGACTAGCGGGGGGGCCCCGGGAAGGTTAGATACGCAGTATTTT. Translated, it gives CASSDSTSGGAPGRLDTQYF.

The chain links TRBV18 to TRBJ1-1, with a possible D match to TRBD1 (6 bases). Deletions cut 2 bases from V and 4 bases from J, with 11 bases between. Per germline, CDR1 KGHSH and CDR2 LQKENI. The CDR3 runs to 14 residues. The CDR3 sequence is CASSPGGGATEAFF. In DNA, the CDR3 is TGTGCCAGCTCACCAGGAGGGGGGGCCACTGAAGCTTTCTTT. Filled out from reference TRBV18 and TRBJ1-1, the complete variable domain reads NAGVMQNPRHLVRRRGQEARLRCSPMKGHSHVYWYRQLPEEGLKFMVYLQKENIIDESGMPKERFSAEFPKEGPSILRIQQVVRGDSAAYFCASSPGGGATEAFFGQGTRLTVV.